What follows describes a single T cell receptor beta chain. The antigen remains undetermined. What was sequenced were expressed TCRB transcripts, since all of the isolated RNA had been reverse transcribed. Some clones are missing from TCRdb's copy, which holds only in-frame ones; the method was immunoSEQ multiplex PCR. The data show about 240,000 clones, with 14% seen just once and approximately 0.018% held by the top ten. This CDR3 is 15 amino acids long. V lost 6 bases to trimming and J lost 1 base, with 13 bases between them. CDR1 and CDR2 (germline): SNHLY, FYNNEI. This sample was included in a study of beta chain features in type 1 diabetes. Study outcomes and limitations: All four CD4+ subsets from Type 1 diabetes patients carried moderately but significantly shorter TCRB CDR3s.

Via CD45RO/CCR7/CD25/CD127/CD95/CD27, cells of the CD4+ naive, central memory, regulatory and stem cell-like memory subsets were sorted. This TCR was recovered from a man aged 30-40 years with type 1 diabetes. The chain carries TRBV2 and TRBJ1-5; the D is unclear. Material for sequencing was naive CD4+ T cells from blood. The CDR3 region is CASSAGAGSNQPQHF. The DNA for the CDR3 is TGTGCCAGCAGCGCAGGTGCGGGGAGCAATCAGCCCCAGCATTTT.